This record concerns one T cell receptor beta chain sequence. The V end was cut by 8 bases, the J end by 0 bases, with 14 bases between. The CDR3 runs 15 residues. The data stem from a study of T-cell memory formation after mild COVID-19. Study-level information: Largely, the TCR clusters proved donor specific.

It was 5'RACE with constant-segment primers that produced the TCR alpha and TCR beta cDNA libraries, which carried sample barcodes and UMIs. TCRdb recomputed calls from the 5' RACE reads with MiXCR, one row per CDR3 protein. This table has over 500,000 distinct CDR3 sequences, around 15% appearing once. Material: PBMCs or a T cell subset sorted from them (not recorded which). This chain joins TRBV12-3 or TRBV12-4 and TRBJ2-1, with D maybe TRBD2 (6 bases). The TCR comes from an adult woman who had mild COVID-19 (a few samples of this study predate the infection). Cell type and time point are not known. The chain's CDR3 is CASSKGRSSYNEQFF. CDR3 bases: TGTGCCAGCTCAAAGGGGAGGAGCTCCTACAATGAGCAGTTCTTC.